This T cell receptor (beta chain) was found in a study of early T cells in non-severe SARS-CoV-2 infection. Points from the study as a whole: Using VDJdb, the matching emphasized anti-spike CD8 responses while missing private and CD4 specificities.

Germline V gene sequence: CDR1 SGHAT, CDR2 FQDESV (reference sequence). This CDR3 contains 14 residues. The V segment lost 10 bases and the J segment 4 bases; nucleotides outside the gene matches: 11. A word on this clonotype: Antigen specificity is unknown.

Unique molecular identifier tags were affixed to discrete cDNA molecules. In TCRdb, the 5' RACE reads were re-called with MiXCR into one record per CDR3 protein. The table shows under 85,000 distinct CDR3 sequences, with about 11% occurring only once. The TCR sequence derives from an adult who was a healthcare worker with PCR-confirmed SARS-CoV-2 infection or an uninfected control (not recorded which). This chain joins TRBV11-1 and TRBJ2-3; 7 nucleotides match TRBD1. The sample taken for sequencing was whole blood. CDR3 DNA sequence: TGTGCCACCAAACAGGGGATTGTTGCAGATACGCAGTATTTT. Protein: CATKQGIVADTQYF.